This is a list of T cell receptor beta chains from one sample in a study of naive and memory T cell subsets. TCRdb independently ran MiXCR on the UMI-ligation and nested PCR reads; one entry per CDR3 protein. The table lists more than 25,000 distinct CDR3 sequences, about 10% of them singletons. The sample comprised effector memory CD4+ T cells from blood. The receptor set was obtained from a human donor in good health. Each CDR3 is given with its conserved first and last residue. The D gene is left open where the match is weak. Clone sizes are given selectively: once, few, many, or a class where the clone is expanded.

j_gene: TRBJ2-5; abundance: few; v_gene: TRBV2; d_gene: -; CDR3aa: CASTLGETQYF; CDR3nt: TGTGCCAGCACCTTGGGAGAGACCCAGTACTTC
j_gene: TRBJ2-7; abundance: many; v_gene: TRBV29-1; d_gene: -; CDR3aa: CSVVTDADEQYF; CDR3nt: TGCAGCGTTGTAACAGATGCTGACGAGCAGTACTTC
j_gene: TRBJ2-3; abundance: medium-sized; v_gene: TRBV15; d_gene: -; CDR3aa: CATSRGESLTDTQYF; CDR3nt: TGTGCCACCAGCAGAGGGGAGTCACTCACAGATACGCAGTATTTT
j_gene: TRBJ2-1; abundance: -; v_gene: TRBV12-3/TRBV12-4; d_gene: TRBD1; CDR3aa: CASSPGTGSYNEQFF; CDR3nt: TGTGCCAGCAGCCCCGGGACAGGGTCTTACAATGAGCAGTTCTTC
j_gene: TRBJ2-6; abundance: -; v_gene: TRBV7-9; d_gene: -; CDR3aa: CASSLRVSAGANVLTF; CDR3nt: TGTGCCAGCAGCTTAAGGGTATCGGCAGGGGCCAACGTCCTGACTTTC
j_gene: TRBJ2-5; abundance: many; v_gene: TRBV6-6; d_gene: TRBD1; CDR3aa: CASSSGTGKETQYF; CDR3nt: TGTGCCAGCAGTTCCGGGACAGGGAAGGAGACCCAGTACTTC
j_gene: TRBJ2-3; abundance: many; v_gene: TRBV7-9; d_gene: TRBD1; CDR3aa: CASSLAQGADTQYF; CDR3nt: TGTGCCAGCAGCTTAGCACAGGGGGCAGATACGCAGTATTTT
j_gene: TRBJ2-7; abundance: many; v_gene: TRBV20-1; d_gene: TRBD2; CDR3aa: CSASFSGTSYEQYF; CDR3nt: TGCAGTGCTTCATTTAGCGGGACCTCCTACGAGCAGTACTTC
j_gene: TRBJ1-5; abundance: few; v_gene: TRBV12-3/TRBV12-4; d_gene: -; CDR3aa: CASSTDRNQPQHF; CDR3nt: TGTGCCAGCAGCACGGACAGAAATCAGCCCCAGCATTTT
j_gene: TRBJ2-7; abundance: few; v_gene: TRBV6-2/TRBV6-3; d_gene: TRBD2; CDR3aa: CASERTLAGGGEQYF; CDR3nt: TGTGCCAGCGAACGAACCTTAGCGGGGGGCGGAGAGCAGTACTTC
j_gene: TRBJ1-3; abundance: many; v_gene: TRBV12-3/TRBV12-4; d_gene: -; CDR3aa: CASSFRGNYGNTIYF; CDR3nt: TGTGCCAGCAGTTTTCGGGGAAATTATGGAAACACCATATATTTT
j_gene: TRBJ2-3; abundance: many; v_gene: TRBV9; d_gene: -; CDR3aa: CASSPTSGTKADTQYF; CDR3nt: TGTGCCAGCAGCCCAACTTCCGGGACAAAGGCAGATACGCAGTATTTT
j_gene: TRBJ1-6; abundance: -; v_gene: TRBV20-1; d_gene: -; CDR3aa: CSASDGRGRSPLHF; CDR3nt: TGCAGTGCTAGTGACGGACGGGGCCGTTCACCCCTCCACTTT
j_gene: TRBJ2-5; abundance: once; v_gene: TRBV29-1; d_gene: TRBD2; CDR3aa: CSVGGTSGRAEYF; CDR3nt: TGCAGCGTGGGTGGGACTAGCGGGAGGGCCGAGTACTTC